The rows below give T cell receptor beta chains drawn from one sample of a study of CD8 T cells in ankylosing spondylitis. TCRdb redid the calling of the 5' RACE reads with MiXCR, one entry per CDR3 protein. Counted here are about 340,000 distinct CDR3 sequences, 14% to 15% occurring once; the ten biggest clones make up 0.85% to 1.4%. Sequences were obtained from blood, either unsorted or a sorted T cell fraction (not recorded which). The receptors derive from a male donor with ankylosing spondylitis or in good health (not recorded which). CDR3s include the opening cysteine and the closing phenylalanine or tryptophan. Some rows have no size entry. The others give once, few or many, or a class for an expanded clone.

TRBV12-3/TRBV12-4	TRBJ2-1	many	CASSLTTSSNEQFF
TRBV2	TRBJ1-2	few	CASREGVGYGYTF
TRBV11-2	TRBJ1-1	-	CASSLVSNPLGRPEAFF
TRBV9	TRBJ2-2	many	CASSVGPPLNTGELFF
TRBV12-3/TRBV12-4	TRBJ1-1	many	CASSSRTANTEAFF
TRBV29-1	TRBJ1-2	few	CSVEDPKKGNYGYTF
TRBV12-3/TRBV12-4	TRBJ1-2	-	CASRRNGQNYGYTF
TRBV7-8	TRBJ1-1	few	CASSLWGTDTLRGTEAFF
TRBV6-1	TRBJ1-2	-	CASSAGTGRGYGYTF
TRBV20-1	TRBJ2-1	-	CSASRLAGGPNYNEQFF
TRBV5-1	TRBJ2-3	few	CASSLDPMAGGPNTDTQYF
TRBV5-5	TRBJ2-3	-	CASNRGTSAPTDTQYF
TRBV5-1	TRBJ2-1	many	CASSWTSGSPYNEQFF
TRBV5-1	TRBJ2-3	-	CASSSHTDTQYF
TRBV5-1	TRBJ2-2	few	CASSLSFQGYTGELFF
TRBV6-1	TRBJ1-3	-	CASRERTGSGNTIYF
TRBV11-2	TRBJ2-5	-	CASSLGRAPQETQYF
TRBV20-1	TRBJ1-1	few	CSATGTGLLRTEAFF
TRBV5-6	TRBJ2-1	once	CASSLGGRTESLRVQFF
TRBV6-5	TRBJ2-2	many	CASSYSPGQGRGELFF
TRBV5-1	TRBJ2-5	few	CASSLGQGSGTSGTQYF
TRBV15	TRBJ2-2	-	CATSMGSGRATGELFF
TRBV20-1	TRBJ1-2	few	CSASPGTGAWGYTF
TRBV27	TRBJ2-2	-	CASSLLIGSDLPGELFF
TRBV20-1	TRBJ1-5	-	CSAVLRGSGQPQHF
TRBV5-1	TRBJ1-3	few	CASSLGGPGRGSGNTIYF
TRBV4-2	TRBJ2-1	-	CASSPPGTSAYNEQFF
TRBV3-1	TRBJ2-3	-	CASSQVEGGTQYF
TRBV11-2	TRBJ2-3	-	CASSSWILAGGRDSTDTQYF
TRBV7-2	TRBJ1-1	-	CASSFDRGATEAFF
TRBV2	TRBJ2-1	-	CARRTGGAVEQFF
TRBV20-1	TRBJ2-5	few	CSASPPGGSRQTQYF
TRBV20-1	TRBJ1-5	few	CSARDLGYSNQPQHF
TRBV3-1	TRBJ2-1	-	CASSHSTGGSYNEQFF
TRBV27	TRBJ2-2	-	CASSSSGTGQANTGELFF
TRBV12-3/TRBV12-4	TRBJ1-2	few	CASSLAVTLANYGYTF
TRBV5-1	TRBJ1-6	-	CASSSWDQPHSPLHF
TRBV5-1	TRBJ2-7	-	CASSSQGQITDEQYF
TRBV25-1	TRBJ2-7	-	CASSESPRYYEQYF
TRBV7-8	TRBJ2-5	-	CASSSTGMGETQYF
TRBV20-1	TRBJ2-3	-	CSAAGDTQYF
TRBV3-1	TRBJ1-2	few	CASSQDWQTRGYTF
TRBV12-3/TRBV12-4	TRBJ2-2	few	CASREGLRAGELFF